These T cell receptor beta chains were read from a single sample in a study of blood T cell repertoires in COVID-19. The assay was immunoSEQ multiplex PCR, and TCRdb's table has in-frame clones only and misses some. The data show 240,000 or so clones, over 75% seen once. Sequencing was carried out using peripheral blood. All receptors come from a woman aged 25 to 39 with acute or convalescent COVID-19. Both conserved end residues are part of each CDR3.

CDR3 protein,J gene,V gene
CASSPRTGSNAEAFF,TRBJ1-1,TRBV7-2
CSVAKQGYEQYF,TRBJ2-7,TRBV29-1
CASSRFSGRNAGELFF,TRBJ2-2,TRBV7-8
CASSHAPSAMADTQYF,TRBJ2-3,TRBV3-1/TRBV3-2
CASSPATGGEQYF,TRBJ2-7,TRBV27
CASRGQETQYF,TRBJ2-5,TRBV12-3/TRBV12-4
CASSEGTLGNTIYF,TRBJ1-3,TRBV19
CASSQDSVYSNQPQHF,TRBJ1-5,TRBV3-1/TRBV3-2
CASSSGGPFTDTQYF,TRBJ2-3,TRBV5-1
CATSRRGRGNRTDGELFF,TRBJ2-2,TRBV15
CASSTTFSGGETQYF,TRBJ2-5,TRBV5-1
CASSQDFFRTGNTEAFF,TRBJ1-1,TRBV3-1/TRBV3-2
CASTQTGAGTEAFF,TRBJ1-1,TRBV9
CASSLGTGDYGYTF,TRBJ1-2,TRBV18
CASSQGNEQFF,TRBJ2-1,TRBV6-2/TRBV6-3
CASSARTSGRVSDTQYF,TRBJ2-3,TRBV10-1
CSASALAGGTQYF,TRBJ2-3,TRBV20-1
CASTSGSSYEQYF,TRBJ2-7,TRBV2
CASRNRDRGSDEQFF,TRBJ2-1,TRBV19
CASSWGGETQYF,TRBJ2-5,TRBV6-6
CASSFSGAPYQPQHF,TRBJ1-5,TRBV28
CATSDLAGVQPQHF,TRBJ1-5,TRBV24-1
CASSREGLGTQYF,TRBJ2-5,TRBV3-1/TRBV3-2
CASRSGSADTQYF,TRBJ2-3,TRBV9
CASSLKAGVYTGELFF,TRBJ2-2,TRBV5-6
CASSQDGSRQGVYEQYF,TRBJ2-7,TRBV4-3
CSVVRGGRETQYF,TRBJ2-5,TRBV29-1
CASSSRTSGRASSYEQYF,TRBJ2-7,TRBV7-2
CASSLAGRGLMNTEAFF,TRBJ1-1,TRBV5-4
CATSDPLAGENNEQFF,TRBJ2-1,TRBV24-1
CASSVGGTVPDEQYF,TRBJ2-7,TRBV9
CASSAGGGYTF,TRBJ1-2,TRBV6-2/TRBV6-3
CALRSGRAGTGELFF,TRBJ2-2,TRBV30
CASSLGQTNEKLFF,TRBJ1-4,TRBV7-9
CASSQDASRVETQYF,TRBJ2-5,TRBV3-1/TRBV3-2
CASSSGGAGKLFF,TRBJ1-4,TRBV11-2
CATSRVGGNTEAFF,TRBJ1-1,TRBV15
CASSYRTSGQETQYF,TRBJ2-5,TRBV6-2/TRBV6-3
CASSALLAGVANEQFF,TRBJ2-1,TRBV9
CASSYQGPYEQYF,TRBJ2-7,TRBV6-2/TRBV6-3
CATSPTITSAGETQYF,TRBJ2-5,TRBV24-1
CASNRFWRTPRGTGELFF,TRBJ2-2,TRBV9